These 27 T cell receptor beta chains were sequenced from one sample in a study of blood T cells in healthy people across ages (dated by TCRdb to about 2015). The library was made by 5' RACE. For sequencing, an Illumina HiSeq 2500 was employed. A second about 7 to 11 cycle PCR used a sample-barcoded 5' primer and a J-beta primer mix. Using fastp at Q25 and MiXCR, TCRdb reprocessed the public reads and kept productive beta chains. Rows with a matching CDR3 protein are joined into one entry that keeps the most common DNA and genes. The sample profile shows about 1.6 million distinct CDR3 sequences; 34% of them were found once. The ten largest clones take up about 10% of the sample. Sequencing was carried out using blood. The receptors were sampled from a woman aged 30 to 39 in good health.

The chain recombines TRBV12-3 or TRBV12-4 with TRBJ2-6; no clear D. The V and J ends lost 5 bases and 5 bases respectively, with 10 bases between them. The CDR3 covers 14 residues. For the CDR3, the DNA is TGTGCCAGCAGTCCCCTTTTGTGGGCCAACGTCCTGACTTTC. Its translation: CASSPLLWANVLTF.

The chain is built from TRBV20-1 and TRBJ1-1; 9 bases match TRBD1. Germline values: CDR1 DFQATT, CDR2 SNEGSKA (reference sequence). There are 18 residues in the CDR3. Germline trimming cut 1 base from V and 6 bases from J; bases unmatched to any gene: 18. CDR3 sequence reads: CSARAPLGLGQGVAEAFF. The DNA for the CDR3 is TGCAGTGCTAGAGCTCCCCTCGGCTTGGGACAGGGAGTAGCTGAAGCTTTCTTT.

This clonotype has ten or more counts. The chain employs TRBV3-1 and TRBJ2-7; D perhaps matches TRBD2 (6 bases). Germline loops: CDR1 LGHDT, CDR2 YNNKEL (reference sequence). The CDR3 extends over 13 amino acids. V dropped 1 base and J dropped 7 bases, with 11 bases sitting between them. This chain's CDR3 is CASSQGRGGEQYF. Written as DNA, the CDR3 is TGTGCCAGCAGCCAAGGGCGGGGCGGTGAGCAGTACTTC.

This clonotype was recorded once. The chain has TRBV2 and TRBJ1-2; D ambiguous. Trimming shortened V by 6 bases and J by 6 bases, and 11 bases separated the two germline ends. Germline CDR1 is SNHLY and CDR2 is FYNNEI. The CDR3 length is 12 residues. CDR3 region: CASSQLTDGYTF. CDR3 nucleotide sequence: TGTGCCAGCAGCCAATTGACGGATGGCTACACCTTC.

As for this clonotype: A much bigger clone sits one base away, suggesting this may be a read error. The rearrangement links TRBV9 to TRBJ2-7, with a weak D call TRBD2 (5 bases). This CDR3 is built from 13 residues. Germline lookup yields CDR1 SGDLS and CDR2 YYNGEE. The CDR3 is CVSSGHTGSEQYF. The CDR3 DNA follows: TGTGTCAGCAGCGGCCACACGGGGAGCGAGCAGTACTTC.

This sequence joins TRBV6-1 and TRBJ2-7; D not resolved. The germline gives CDR1 MNHNS, CDR2 SASEGT. The CDR3 length is 12 residues. Trimming left V 7 bases short and J 2 bases short, with 9 bases between. The DNA of the CDR3 is TGTGCCAGCAAGGGCCGCGCCTACGAGCAGTACTTC. It yields the protein CASKGRAYEQYF.

The chain has TRBV20-1 and TRBJ1-2, with D tentatively TRBD1 (6 bases). The CDR3 is 14 amino acids. Germline V gene sequence: CDR1 DFQATT, CDR2 SNEGSKA (reference sequence). The germline V and J ends were trimmed by 5 bases and 2 bases, with 15 bases remaining between them. The CDR3 protein is CSASDRSSNYGYTF. For the CDR3, the DNA is TGCAGTGCTTCCGACAGGTCTTCGAACTATGGCTACACCTTC.

The chain joins TRBV30 to TRBJ2-5, with 7 bases lining up with TRBD1. Germline CDR1 reads GTSNPN; CDR2 reads SVGIG (reference sequence). The CDR3 length is 11 residues. With V trimmed by 3 bases and J by 9 bases, 4 bases remained unmatched. CDR3 nucleotide sequence: TGTGCCTGGAGCAATACAGGGGCCCAGTACTTC. Its translation is CAWSNTGAQYF.

V gene TRBV20-1 combines with J gene TRBJ1-5; D gene uncertain. Germline loops: CDR1 DFQATT, CDR2 SNEGSKA (reference sequence). V lost 0 bases, J lost 0 bases, and 12 bases lay in between. This CDR3 region has 16 residues. CDR3 residues: CSARDSGGHSNQPQHF. The CDR3 bases are TGCAGTGCTAGAGATAGTGGCGGCCATAGCAATCAGCCCCAGCATTTT.

This clonotype was detected a few times. The chain links TRBV7-2 to TRBJ1-6, with TRBD1 matching 11 bases. The junction had 8 bases not matched to a gene; V was cut back by 4 bases and J by 9 bases. Germline CDR1 SGHTA, CDR2 FQGNSA. The CDR3 is made up of 16 amino acids. The CDR3 region has the DNA TGTGCCAGCAGCTCCCGGGACAGGGGGTCTCGTTCACCCCTCCACTTT. It is translated as CASSSRDRGSRSPLHF. Variable domain in full (rest from reference TRBV7-2 and TRBJ1-6): GAGVSQSPSNKVTEKGKDVELRCDPISGHTALYWYRQSLGQGLEFLIYFQGNSAPDKSGLPSDRFSAERTGGSVSTLTIQRTQQEDSAVYLCASSSRDRGSRSPLHFGNGTRLTVT.

This clonotype turned up a few times. This rearrangement joins TRBV5-1 to TRBJ2-2, with D tentatively TRBD1 (6 bases). Trimming stripped 1 base from V and 4 bases from J, with 11 bases between. The CDR3 has 15 residues. Germline V gene data show CDR1 as SGHRS and CDR2 as YFSETQ. For the CDR3, the DNA is TGCGCCAGCAGCTTGACTACAGGGAGCACCGGGGAGCTGTTTTTT. Its translation is CASSLTTGSTGELFF.

This clonotype was recorded a few times. This chain uses TRBV6-1 with TRBJ2-7; perhaps TRBD2 as D (7 bases). There are 14 residues in the CDR3. Trimming shortened V by 7 bases and J by 4 bases, and 17 bases separated the two germline ends. Germline V gives CDR1 MNHNS, CDR2 SASEGT. For the CDR3, the DNA is TGTGCCAGCAACGGAGGGGGGGTAGAGTACGAGCAGTACTTC. Protein product: CASNGGGVEYEQYF.

V usage is TRBV28 and J usage is TRBJ2-7; 10 positions agree with TRBD1. CDR1 is MDHEN and CDR2 is SYDVKM in the germline V gene. This CDR3 is built from 18 residues. After removal of 1 base from V and 2 bases from J, the junction contained 11 bases not matched to a gene. CDR3 in DNA: TGTGCCAGCAGTTTATCCGACGGACAGGGGGGTCTCACCTACGAGCAGTACTTC. As protein: CASSLSDGQGGLTYEQYF.

A remark on this clonotype: Since a much larger clone is just one base distant, this may be a read error. V usage is TRBV27 and J usage is TRBJ2-7; 7 bases line up with TRBD2. The germline gives CDR1 MNHEY, CDR2 SMNVEV (reference sequence). The length of the CDR3 is 14 residues. The junction had 4 bases not matched to a gene; V was cut back by 4 bases and J by 1 base. In DNA, the CDR3 is TGTGCCAGCAGTTGGGGGGGAGGGTCCTACGAGCAGTACGTC. Protein: CASSWGGGSYEQYV.

The chain has TRBV7-2 and TRBJ2-1; TRBD2 is a possible D gene (5 bases). The V end was cut by 5 bases, the J end by 12 bases, with 11 bases between. Germline V CDR1 and CDR2: SGHTA, FQGNSA. The CDR3 contains 11 residues. CDR3 DNA: TGTGCCAGCAGCCCCGGGGTTAGGCAGTTCTTC. Translated: CASSPGVRQFF.

This rearrangement joins TRBV5-6 to TRBJ2-7; possibly TRBD2 for D (7 bases). Germline V gene data show CDR1 as SGHDT and CDR2 as YYEEEE. The V end was cut by 4 bases, the J end by 4 bases, with 18 bases between. There are 15 residues in the CDR3. CDR3 sequence (DNA): TGTGCCAGCAGCCGCGAGGGGGGGGACATATACGAGCAGTACTTC. Residues: CASSREGGDIYEQYF.

The gene calls are TRBV12-3 or TRBV12-4 and TRBJ2-1; D may be TRBD2 (5 bases). The CDR3 contains 14 residues. Deletions cut 5 bases from V and 8 bases from J, with 16 bases between. The CDR3 bases are TGTGCCAGCAGTCCGACCGGACTGCTCGATGAGCAGTTCTTC. This encodes CASSPTGLLDEQFF.

The chain recombines TRBV28 with TRBJ2-2, with 7 bases identical to TRBD1. CDR3 length: 14 residues. V shed 8 bases, J shed 7 bases, and the junction held 10 bases outside the gene matches. The V gene's germline CDR1 is MDHEN and CDR2 SYDVKM. Written as DNA, the CDR3 is TGTGCCAGCCTAGCTAGGGGGCATGTCGGGGAGCTGTTTTTT. This encodes CASLARGHVGELFF.

This clonotype was observed a handful of times. This chain uses TRBV6-1 with TRBJ2-7; either TRBD1 or TRBD2 may supply D (5 bases each). Per germline, CDR1 MNHNS and CDR2 SASEGT. The CDR3 spans 14 residues. V was shortened by 2 bases and J by 7 bases, with 15 bases between the two germline ends. The CDR3 sequence: CASSEKEGRGEQYF. CDR3 nucleotide sequence: TGTGCCAGCAGTGAAAAAGAGGGGAGAGGGGAGCAGTACTTC.

This clonotype was observed a handful of times. This rearrangement joins TRBV28 to TRBJ1-2; D remains ambiguous. Trimming shortened V by 1 base and J by 4 bases, and 7 bases separated the two germline ends. Germline-derived CDR1 and CDR2 are MDHEN and SYDVKM. This CDR3 comprises 13 residues. CDR3 region: CASSLYTSYGYTF. DNA for the CDR3: TGTGCCAGCAGTTTATACACATCCTATGGCTACACCTTC.

This chain connects TRBV14 to TRBJ2-2; maybe TRBD1 (7 bases). This CDR3 has 17 residues. CDR1 is SGHDN and CDR2 is FVKESK in the germline V gene. V lost 5 bases and J 6 bases, leaving 22 bases between the germline ends. The CDR3 nucleotides read TGTGCCAGCAGCTTACGACGGACAGGAGGGTCTGCCGGGGAGCTGTTTTTT. It specifies CASSLRRTGGSAGELFF.

This clonotype appeared once. This chain joins TRBV20-1 and TRBJ2-7; possibly TRBD1 for D (6 bases). CDR3 length equals 16 residues. Between the trimmed V and J ends, which lost 0 bases and 6 bases, there was a span of 21 bases. CDR1 DFQATT and CDR2 SNEGSKA come from the germline V gene (reference sequence). CDR3 amino acids: CSARDPRKGVDGEQYF. CDR3 DNA: TGCAGTGCTAGAGATCCGCGGAAGGGGGTCGATGGCGAGCAGTACTTC.

This clonotype has only one observation. The chain joins TRBV12-3 or TRBV12-4 to TRBJ1-5, with unresolved D. The CDR3 totals 14 residues. The germline V and J ends were trimmed by 6 bases and 4 bases, with 13 bases remaining between them. The CDR3 protein is CASRSPRINQPQHF. For the CDR3, the DNA is TGTGCCAGCAGGTCTCCGAGGATAAATCAGCCCCAGCATTTT.

This sequence joins TRBV28 and TRBJ1-2; D uncertain. The CDR3 runs to 15 residues. Trimming stripped 6 bases from V and 4 bases from J, with 18 bases between. Germline V gene lookup returns CDR1 MDHEN and CDR2 SYDVKM. CDR3 nucleotides: TGTGCCAGCAGAGTCTCCAAGGGCGGGAGCTATGGCTACACCTTC. As protein: CASRVSKGGSYGYTF.

The chain recombines TRBV20-1 with TRBJ2-7, with 8 bases fitting TRBD1. The V and J ends lost 3 bases and 3 bases, in that order; junction bases with no gene match: 7. Germline V gene sequence: CDR1 DFQATT, CDR2 SNEGSKA (reference sequence). This CDR3 is 14 amino acids long. This chain's CDR3 is CSASNRGACYEQYF. CDR3 nucleotide sequence: TGCAGTGCTAGTAACAGGGGGGCCTGCTACGAGCAGTACTTC.

This clonotype turned up a few times. V gene TRBV10-3 combines with J gene TRBJ2-1, with a weak D call TRBD1 (6 bases). Germline values: CDR1 ENHRY, CDR2 SYGVKD. Trimming took off 0 bases at V and 7 bases at J, with 13 bases between the two ends. There are 15 residues in the CDR3. The CDR3 DNA reads TGTGCCATCAGTGAGTCGACAGGCAGACGGAATGAGCAGTTCTTC. Residues: CAISESTGRRNEQFF.

This clonotype was counted between two and nine times. V is TRBV20-1 and J is TRBJ2-1; D may be TRBD2 (7 bases). Per the germline V gene, CDR1 is DFQATT and CDR2 is SNEGSKA (reference sequence). Between the trimmed V and J ends, which lost 0 bases and 7 bases, there was a span of 22 bases. The CDR3 loop spans 17 amino acids. This CDR3 is CSARDGGGPTPGNEQFF. CDR3 DNA: TGCAGTGCTAGAGATGGGGGGGGCCCCACTCCTGGGAATGAGCAGTTCTTC.